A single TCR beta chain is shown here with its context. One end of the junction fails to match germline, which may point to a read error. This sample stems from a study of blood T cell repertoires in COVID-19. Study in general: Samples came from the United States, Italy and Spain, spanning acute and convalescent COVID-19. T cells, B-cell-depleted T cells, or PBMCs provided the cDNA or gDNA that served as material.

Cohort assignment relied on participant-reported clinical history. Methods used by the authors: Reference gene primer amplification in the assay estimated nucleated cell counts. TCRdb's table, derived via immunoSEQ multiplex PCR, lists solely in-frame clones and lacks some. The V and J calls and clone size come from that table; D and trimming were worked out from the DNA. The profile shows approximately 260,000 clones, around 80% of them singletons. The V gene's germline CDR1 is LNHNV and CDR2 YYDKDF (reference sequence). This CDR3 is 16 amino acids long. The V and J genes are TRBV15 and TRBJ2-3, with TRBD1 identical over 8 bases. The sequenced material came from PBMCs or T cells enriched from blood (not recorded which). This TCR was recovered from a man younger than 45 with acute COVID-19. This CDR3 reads CATSGERDRSTDTQYF. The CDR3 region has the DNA TGTGCCACCAGCGGAGAACGGGACAGGAGTACAGATACGCAGTATTTT.